This T cell receptor beta chain came from a study of blood T cells in healthy people across ages. Overall study context: Every two T cells gave about one barcoded beta molecule via template switching.

This CDR3 is 17 amino acids long. Germline CDR1 SGDLS, CDR2 YYNGEE. V lost 0 bases and J 1 base, leaving 16 bases between the germline ends. A second roughly 6 to 12 cycle PCR used barcoded and J-beta primers. TCRdb processed the 5' RACE reads anew with MiXCR; each CDR3 protein has one entry. The table has roughly 1.5 million distinct CDR3 sequences, under 55% seen once. What was sequenced was blood. This TCR derives from a woman between 18 and 30 years old in good health. The chain links TRBV9 to TRBJ2-5; D might be TRBD1 (6 bases). DNA of the CDR3: TGTGCCAGCAGCGTAGGAGGGACAACCTGGTCCCAAGAGACCCAGTACTTC. It is translated as CASSVGGTTWSQETQYF.